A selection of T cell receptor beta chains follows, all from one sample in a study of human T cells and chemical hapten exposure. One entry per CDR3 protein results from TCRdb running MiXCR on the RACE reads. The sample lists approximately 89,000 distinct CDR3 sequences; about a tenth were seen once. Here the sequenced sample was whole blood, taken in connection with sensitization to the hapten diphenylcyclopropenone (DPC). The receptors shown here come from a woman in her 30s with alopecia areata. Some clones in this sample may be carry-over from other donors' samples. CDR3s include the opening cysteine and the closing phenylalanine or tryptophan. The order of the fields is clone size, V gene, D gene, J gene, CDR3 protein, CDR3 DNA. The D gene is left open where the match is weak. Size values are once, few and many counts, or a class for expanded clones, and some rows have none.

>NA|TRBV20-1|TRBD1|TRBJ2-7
CSASRGTGYHEQYF
TGCAGTGCTAGTAGAGGGACAGGGTACCACGAGCAGTACTTC
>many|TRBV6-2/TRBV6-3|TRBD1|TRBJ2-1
CASSPDREYSYNEQFF
TGTGCCAGCAGTCCCGACAGGGAGTATTCCTACAATGAGCAGTTCTTC
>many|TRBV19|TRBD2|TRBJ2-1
CASSIRLAGISYNEQFF
TGTGCCAGTAGTATTCGACTAGCGGGGATCTCCTACAATGAGCAGTTCTTC
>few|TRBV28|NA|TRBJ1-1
CASTPLRNTEAFF
TGTGCCAGCACCCCGCTGAGGAACACTGAAGCTTTCTTT
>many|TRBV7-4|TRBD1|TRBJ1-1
CASSSPGRTGDTEAFF
TGTGCCAGCAGCTCCCCGGGCCGGACAGGGGACACTGAAGCTTTCTTT
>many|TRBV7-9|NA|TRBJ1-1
CASSLGPLNTEAFF
TGTGCCAGCAGCTTAGGGCCCTTGAACACTGAAGCTTTCTTT
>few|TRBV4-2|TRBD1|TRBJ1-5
CASSQSIPGQGPPGPQHF
TGTGCCAGCAGCCAAAGTATTCCGGGACAGGGGCCGCCAGGGCCCCAGCATTTT
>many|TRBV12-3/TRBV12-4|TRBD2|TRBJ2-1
CASSGTSGYNEQFF
TGTGCCAGCAGCGGGACTAGCGGTTACAATGAGCAGTTCTTC
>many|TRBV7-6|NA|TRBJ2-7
CASSLGGAVTYEQYF
TGTGCCAGCAGCTTAGGAGGGGCAGTGACCTACGAGCAGTACTTC
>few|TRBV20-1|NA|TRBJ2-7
CSARSGQGYEQYF
TGCAGTGCTAGATCGGGGCAAGGGTACGAGCAGTACTTC
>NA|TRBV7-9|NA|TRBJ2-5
CASSWLQQETQYF
TGTGCCAGCAGCTGGCTCCAACAAGAGACCCAGTACTTC
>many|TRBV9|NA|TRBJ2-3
CASSSTDTQYF
TGTGCCAGCAGCTCCACAGATACGCAGTATTTT
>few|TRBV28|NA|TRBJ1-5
CASRGLLNQPQHF
TGTGCCAGCAGAGGGCTGCTCAATCAGCCCCAGCATTTT
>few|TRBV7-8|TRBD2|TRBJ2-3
CASSPRMRGGGGAEDTQYF
TGTGCCAGCAGTCCAAGGATGCGAGGAGGCGGGGGGGCCGAAGATACGCAGTATTTT
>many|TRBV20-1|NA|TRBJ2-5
CSATPQETQYF
TGCAGTGCTACGCCCCAGGAGACCCAGTACTTC
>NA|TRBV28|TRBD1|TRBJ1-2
CASKLGQNYGYTF
TGTGCCAGCAAACTGGGACAGAACTATGGCTACACCTTC
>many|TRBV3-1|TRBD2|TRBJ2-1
CASSPPGTSFNEQFF
TGTGCCAGCAGCCCCCCCGGGACTAGCTTCAATGAGCAGTTCTTC
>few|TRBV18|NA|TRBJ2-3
CASSPQDPSTDTQYF
TGTGCCAGCTCACCCCAGGACCCGAGCACAGATACGCAGTATTTT
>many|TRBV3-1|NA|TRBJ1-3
CASSTGDPGNTIYF
TGTGCCAGCAGCACCGGGGACCCGGGAAACACCATATATTTT
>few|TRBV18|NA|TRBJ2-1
CASSPVLMRNSYNEQFF
TGTGCCAGCTCACCGGTTTTGATGCGGAACTCCTACAATGAGCAGTTCTTC
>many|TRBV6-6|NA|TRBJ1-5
CASSKDYSNQPQHF
TGTGCCAGCAGCAAGGATTATAGCAATCAGCCCCAGCATTTT
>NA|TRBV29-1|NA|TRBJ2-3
CSVAPTPGTDTQYF
TGCAGCGTTGCCCCCACCCCCGGGACAGATACGCAGTATTTT
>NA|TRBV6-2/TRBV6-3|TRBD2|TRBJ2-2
CASTLWGLAGSLNTGELFF
TGTGCCAGCACCCTGTGGGGATTAGCGGGGTCCCTGAACACCGGGGAGCTGTTTTTT
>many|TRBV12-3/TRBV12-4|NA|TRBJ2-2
CASSLARLGGELFF
TGTGCCAGCAGTTTAGCGCGGCTGGGCGGGGAGCTGTTTTTT
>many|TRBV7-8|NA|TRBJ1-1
CASSFQDLDTEAFF
TGTGCCAGCAGCTTCCAGGACTTGGACACTGAAGCTTTCTTT
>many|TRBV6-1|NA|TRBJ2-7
CASSERYEQYF
TGTGCCAGCAGTGAACGGTACGAGCAGTACTTC
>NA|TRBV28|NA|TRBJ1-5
CASTYTNQPQHF
TGTGCCAGCACCTACACGAATCAGCCCCAGCATTTT
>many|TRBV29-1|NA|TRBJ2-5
CSVALAQETQYF
TGCAGCGTTGCCCTGGCACAAGAGACCCAGTACTTC
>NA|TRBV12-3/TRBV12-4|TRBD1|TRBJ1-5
CASSDRDSNQPQHF
TGTGCCAGCAGCGACCGGGACAGTAATCAGCCCCAGCATTTT
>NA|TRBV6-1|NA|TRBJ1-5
CASSLHQPQHF
TGTGCCAGCAGTCTCCATCAGCCCCAGCATTTT
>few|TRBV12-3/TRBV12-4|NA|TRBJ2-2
CASSLLGYTGELFF
TGTGCCAGCAGTTTATTGGGGTACACCGGGGAGCTGTTTTTT
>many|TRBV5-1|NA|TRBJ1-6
CASSPFGGNPLHF
TGCGCCAGCAGCCCTTTTGGAGGGAACCCCCTCCACTTT
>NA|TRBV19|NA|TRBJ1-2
CASSPGRARYGYTF
TGTGCCAGTAGCCCGGGACGGGCTCGGTATGGCTACACCTTC
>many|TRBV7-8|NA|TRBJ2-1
CASSSLTYNEQFF
TGTGCCAGCAGCTCCCTAACCTACAATGAGCAGTTCTTC
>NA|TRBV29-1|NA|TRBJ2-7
CSVVGVGSYEQYF
TGCAGCGTTGTAGGGGTCGGCAGCTACGAGCAGTACTTC
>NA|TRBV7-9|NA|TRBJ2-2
CASSLAGPPGELFF
TGTGCCAGCAGCTTAGCGGGGCCACCCGGGGAGCTGTTTTTT
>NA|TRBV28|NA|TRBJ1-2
CASSLARDYGYTF
TGTGCCAGCAGTCTCGCCAGGGACTATGGCTACACCTTC
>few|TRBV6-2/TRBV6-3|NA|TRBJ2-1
CASSREPISYNEQFF
TGTGCCAGCAGCCGGGAGCCCATCTCCTACAATGAGCAGTTCTTC
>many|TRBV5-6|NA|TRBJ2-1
CASSTGNQHYSEQFF
TGTGCCAGCAGTACGGGAAACCAACATTACAGTGAGCAGTTCTTC
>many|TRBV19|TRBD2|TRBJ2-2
CASSSPLAGVGAPNTGELFF
TGTGCCAGTAGTTCTCCCTTAGCGGGAGTTGGGGCGCCGAACACCGGGGAGCTGTTTTTT
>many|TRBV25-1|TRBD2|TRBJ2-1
CASSEFFTGTSGRNEQFF
TGTGCCAGCAGTGAATTCTTCACCGGGACTAGCGGGCGCAATGAGCAGTTCTTC
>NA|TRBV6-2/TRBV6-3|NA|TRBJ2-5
CASRSNQETQYF
TGTGCCAGCAGGAGCAACCAAGAGACCCAGTACTTC
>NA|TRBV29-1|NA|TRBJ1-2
CSAGGRLAGRAYGYTF
TGCAGCGCCGGCGGAAGGCTGGCGGGCCGAGCTTATGGCTACACCTTC
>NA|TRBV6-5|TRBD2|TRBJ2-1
CASSYSRGRAREQFF
TGTGCCAGCAGTTACTCTAGAGGGAGGGCCAGGGAGCAGTTCTTC